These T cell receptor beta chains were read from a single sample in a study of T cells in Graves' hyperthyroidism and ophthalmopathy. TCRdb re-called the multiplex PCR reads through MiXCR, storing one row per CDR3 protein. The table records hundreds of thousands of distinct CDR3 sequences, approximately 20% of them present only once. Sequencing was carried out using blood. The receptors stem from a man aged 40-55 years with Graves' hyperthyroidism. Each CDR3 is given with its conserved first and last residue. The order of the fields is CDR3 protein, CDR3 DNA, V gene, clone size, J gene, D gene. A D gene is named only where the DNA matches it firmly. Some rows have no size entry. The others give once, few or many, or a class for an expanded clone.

cdr3_aa: CASSFTGDQQYF; cdr3_nt: TGTGCCAGCAGCTTTACAGGGGATCAGCAGTACTTC; v_call: TRBV3-1; clone_size: many; j_call: TRBJ2-7; d_call: TRBD1
cdr3_aa: CASSSPLGQLNTEAFF; cdr3_nt: TGTGCCAGCAGTTCCCCCCTCGGACAGTTGAACACTGAAGCTTTCTTT; v_call: TRBV12-3/TRBV12-4; clone_size: many; j_call: TRBJ1-1; d_call: -
cdr3_aa: CASSLLQGRNGYTF; cdr3_nt: TGTGCCAGCAGCTTATTACAGGGAAGGAATGGCTACACCTTC; v_call: TRBV7-9; clone_size: few; j_call: TRBJ1-2; d_call: -
cdr3_aa: CASSVEPNTGELFF; cdr3_nt: TGTGCCAGCAGCGTAGAGCCGAACACCGGGGAGCTGTTTTTT; v_call: TRBV9; clone_size: many; j_call: TRBJ2-2; d_call: -
cdr3_aa: CASSFVQRTDTQYF; cdr3_nt: TGTGCCAGCAGCTTTGTACAGCGCACAGATACGCAGTATTTT; v_call: TRBV7-2; clone_size: few; j_call: TRBJ2-3; d_call: -
cdr3_aa: CASSLGRTVSYEQYF; cdr3_nt: TGTGCCAGCAGCTTAGGTCGGACAGTCTCCTACGAGCAGTACTTC; v_call: TRBV7-2; clone_size: many; j_call: TRBJ2-7; d_call: -
cdr3_aa: CASSVWAGSTNEKLFF; cdr3_nt: TGTGCCAGCAGCGTATGGGCAGGTTCAACTAATGAAAAACTGTTTTTT; v_call: TRBV9; clone_size: -; j_call: TRBJ1-4; d_call: -
cdr3_aa: CASGLRSTIYF; cdr3_nt: TGTGCCAGCGGCTTGAGGTCCACCATATATTTT; v_call: TRBV28; clone_size: few; j_call: TRBJ1-3; d_call: -
cdr3_aa: CASSPSQQFVGGYTF; cdr3_nt: TGTGCCAGCTCACCAAGTCAACAGTTTGTCGGTGGCTACACCTTC; v_call: TRBV18; clone_size: many; j_call: TRBJ1-2; d_call: -
cdr3_aa: CASSQDWYYGYTF; cdr3_nt: TGTGCCAGCAGCCAAGACTGGTACTATGGCTACACCTTC; v_call: TRBV3-1; clone_size: many; j_call: TRBJ1-2; d_call: -
cdr3_aa: CASSHGGGPNEQFF; cdr3_nt: TGTGCCAGCAGCCATGGGGGGGGGCCCAATGAGCAGTTCTTC; v_call: TRBV7-3; clone_size: many; j_call: TRBJ2-1; d_call: -
cdr3_aa: CASNSGGFSGNTIYF; cdr3_nt: TGTGCCAGTAATTCTGGAGGATTCTCTGGAAACACCATATATTTT; v_call: TRBV19; clone_size: few; j_call: TRBJ1-3; d_call: -
cdr3_aa: CASSVESRVGEQYF; cdr3_nt: TGTGCCAGCAGCGTAGAGTCCAGGGTAGGCGAGCAGTACTTC; v_call: TRBV9; clone_size: -; j_call: TRBJ2-7; d_call: -
cdr3_aa: CASSSPGQLTGELFF; cdr3_nt: TGTGCCAGCAGCTCCCCGGGACAGCTAACCGGGGAGCTGTTTTTT; v_call: TRBV7-2; clone_size: many; j_call: TRBJ2-2; d_call: TRBD1
cdr3_aa: CASSTLRGSGGADTQYF; cdr3_nt: TGTGCCAGCAGCACCTTACGGGGTAGCGGGGGGGCAGATACGCAGTATTTT; v_call: TRBV13; clone_size: -; j_call: TRBJ2-3; d_call: TRBD2
cdr3_aa: CAISASGMYTF; cdr3_nt: TGTGCCATCAGTGCCTCAGGGATGTACACCTTC; v_call: TRBV10-3; clone_size: once; j_call: TRBJ1-2; d_call: -
cdr3_aa: CASSQATSGSYEQYF; cdr3_nt: TGCGCCAGCAGCCAGGCGACTAGCGGCTCCTACGAGCAGTACTTC; v_call: TRBV7-2; clone_size: -; j_call: TRBJ2-7; d_call: TRBD2
cdr3_aa: CASTLMGDTEAFF; cdr3_nt: TGTGCCAGCACCCTAATGGGGGACACTGAAGCTTTCTTT; v_call: TRBV6-1; clone_size: many; j_call: TRBJ1-1; d_call: -
cdr3_aa: CASSKDRASEQYF; cdr3_nt: TGTGCCAGCAGCAAGGACAGGGCCAGCGAGCAGTACTTC; v_call: TRBV14; clone_size: few; j_call: TRBJ2-7; d_call: TRBD1
cdr3_aa: CASSSPGLGAYVGELFF; cdr3_nt: TGTGCCAGCAGTTCACCCGGACTCGGAGCTTATGTCGGGGAGCTGTTTTTT; v_call: TRBV28; clone_size: -; j_call: TRBJ2-2; d_call: -
cdr3_aa: CSAIRTENSPLHF; cdr3_nt: TGCAGTGCCATTCGGACAGAAAATTCACCCCTCCACTTT; v_call: TRBV20-1; clone_size: few; j_call: TRBJ1-6; d_call: -
cdr3_aa: CSAEGRYTDTQYF; cdr3_nt: TGCAGTGCGGAGGGGCGGTACACAGATACGCAGTATTTT; v_call: TRBV20-1; clone_size: many; j_call: TRBJ2-3; d_call: -
cdr3_aa: CASSTQAGNEQFF; cdr3_nt: TGTGCCAGTAGTACCCAGGCAGGGAATGAGCAGTTCTTC; v_call: TRBV19; clone_size: few; j_call: TRBJ2-1; d_call: -
cdr3_aa: CASSLTGTGSRTEAFF; cdr3_nt: TGTGCCAGCAGCTTGACCGGGACAGGGTCTCGGACTGAAGCTTTCTTT; v_call: TRBV11-2; clone_size: -; j_call: TRBJ1-1; d_call: TRBD1
cdr3_aa: CASSPNSYNEQFF; cdr3_nt: TGTGCCAGCAGCCCCAACTCCTACAATGAGCAGTTCTTC; v_call: TRBV13; clone_size: -; j_call: TRBJ2-1; d_call: -
cdr3_aa: CASSSRGSETQYF; cdr3_nt: TGTGCCAGCAGTAGCAGGGGGTCCGAGACCCAGTACTTC; v_call: TRBV2; clone_size: -; j_call: TRBJ2-5; d_call: TRBD1
cdr3_aa: CASSEQGAFYTF; cdr3_nt: TGCGCCAGCAGCGAACAGGGGGCGTTCTACACCTTC; v_call: TRBV5-1; clone_size: many; j_call: TRBJ1-2; d_call: TRBD1
cdr3_aa: CASSQPTSNEQFF; cdr3_nt: TGCGCCAGCAGCCAGCCGACATCGAATGAGCAGTTCTTC; v_call: TRBV4-1; clone_size: -; j_call: TRBJ2-1; d_call: -
cdr3_aa: CASSFSGFGTGELFF; cdr3_nt: TGTGCCAGCAGCTTTAGCGGGTTTGGGACCGGGGAGCTGTTTTTT; v_call: TRBV7-8; clone_size: many; j_call: TRBJ2-2; d_call: TRBD2
cdr3_aa: CASRTGTANTGELFF; cdr3_nt: TGTGCCAGCAGGACCGGGACAGCGAACACCGGGGAGCTGTTTTTT; v_call: TRBV2; clone_size: many; j_call: TRBJ2-2; d_call: TRBD1
cdr3_aa: CASSMDRSGTEAFF; cdr3_nt: TGCGCCAGCAGCATGGACAGGTCGGGCACTGAAGCTTTCTTT; v_call: TRBV5-1; clone_size: many; j_call: TRBJ1-1; d_call: TRBD1
cdr3_aa: CASSVRQGLYGYTF; cdr3_nt: TGTGCCAGCAGTGTCCGACAGGGGCTCTATGGCTACACCTTC; v_call: TRBV2; clone_size: many; j_call: TRBJ1-2; d_call: TRBD1
cdr3_aa: CASSQDLSSYEQYF; cdr3_nt: TGTGCCAGCAGCCAAGATCTCAGCTCCTACGAGCAGTACTTC; v_call: TRBV3-1; clone_size: many; j_call: TRBJ2-7; d_call: -
cdr3_aa: CASSQLAEGVRTNTGELFF; cdr3_nt: TGTGCCAGCAGCCAATTGGCAGAAGGGGTTAGAACGAACACCGGGGAGCTGTTTTTT; v_call: TRBV3-1; clone_size: many; j_call: TRBJ2-2; d_call: -
cdr3_aa: CASSWLAGGQTDTQYF; cdr3_nt: TGTGCCAGCAGCTGGCTAGCGGGGGGCCAGACAGATACGCAGTATTTT; v_call: TRBV7-2; clone_size: -; j_call: TRBJ2-3; d_call: TRBD2
cdr3_aa: CASSLWRGQDTQYF; cdr3_nt: TGTGCCAGCAGCTTGTGGAGGGGGCAAGATACGCAGTATTTT; v_call: TRBV5-4; clone_size: few; j_call: TRBJ2-3; d_call: -
cdr3_aa: CASSPKRELRNEQFF; cdr3_nt: TGTGCCAGCAGCCCTAAGCGGGAATTGAGGAATGAGCAGTTCTTC; v_call: TRBV2; clone_size: -; j_call: TRBJ2-1; d_call: TRBD2
cdr3_aa: CSAREATGDTEAFF; cdr3_nt: TGCAGTGCTAGAGAGGCTACAGGGGACACTGAAGCTTTCTTT; v_call: TRBV20-1; clone_size: many; j_call: TRBJ1-1; d_call: TRBD1
cdr3_aa: CASSPGRGEMDNEQFF; cdr3_nt: TGTGCCAGCAGTCCGGGGAGAGGGGAGATGGACAATGAGCAGTTCTTC; v_call: TRBV6-1; clone_size: many; j_call: TRBJ2-1; d_call: -
cdr3_aa: CSVDSHGYTF; cdr3_nt: TGCAGCGTTGACAGTCATGGCTACACCTTC; v_call: TRBV29-1; clone_size: few; j_call: TRBJ1-2; d_call: -